The 10 T cell receptor beta chains below come from one sample, sequenced in a study of blood T cell repertoires in COVID-19. Measured with immunoSEQ multiplex PCR; TCRdb has only the in-frame clones, and not every one. The table shows approximately 43,000 clones, with roughly four fifths occurring only once. The specimen was peripheral blood. These receptors came from a man in his forties with active or convalescent COVID-19.

The gene calls are TRBV5-1 and TRBJ2-1; 8 bases are shared with TRBD2. Germline V gives CDR1 SGHRS, CDR2 YFSETQ. This CDR3 is built from 18 residues. V lost 0 bases, J lost 0 bases, and 8 bases stayed unmatched. The CDR3 nucleotides are TGCGCCAGCAGCTTGGGGCGGGGGGCCTCTAGCTCCTACAATGAGCAGTTCTTC. Its protein product is CASSLGRGASSSYNEQFF.

The DNA of the CDR3 is TGTGCCAGCAGTCCCGGACAGGGGGCGGGAGAGACCCAGTACTTC. Its protein is CASSPGQGAGETQYF. The rearrangement links TRBV28 to TRBJ2-5; TRBD1 matches 11 bases. The CDR3 covers 15 residues. The trim removed 5 bases at V and 4 bases at J, leaving 6 bases unmatched. Germline V lookup: CDR1 MDHEN, CDR2 SYDVKM.

This chain uses TRBV30 with TRBJ2-2; 7 positions agree with TRBD1. Per the germline V gene, CDR1 is GTSNPN and CDR2 is SVGIG (reference sequence). Trimming at V came to 4 bases and at J to 4 bases, leaving 12 bases not matched to a gene. CDR3 size: 16 residues. The CDR3 nucleotides read TGTGCCTGGACCGGACAGGTCAAGATCAGCACCGGGGAGCTGTTTTTT. It codes for CAWTGQVKISTGELFF.

V gene TRBV28 combines with J gene TRBJ1-4; perhaps TRBD1 as D (6 bases). The V gene's germline CDR1 is MDHEN and CDR2 SYDVKM. The CDR3 has 15 amino acids. Trimming stripped 6 bases from V and 7 bases from J, with 18 bases between. CDR3 sequence: CASSAVTGRGEKLFF. In DNA, the CDR3 is TGTGCCAGCAGCGCCGTTACAGGGAGGGGTGAAAAACTGTTTTTT.

The chain couples TRBV29-1 to TRBJ1-2; 8 bases agree with TRBD1. Looked up from germline, CDR1 is SQVTM and CDR2 is ANQGSEA. CDR3 length: 15 residues. The trim removed 3 bases at V and 8 bases at J, leaving 14 bases unmatched. CDR3: CSVDQNDRGEGGYTF. Here the CDR3 DNA reads TGCAGCGTTGATCAAAATGACAGGGGCGAAGGAGGCTACACCTTC.

This CDR3 is CAWDRRMNTEAFF. The CDR3 region has the DNA TGTGCCTGGGACAGGAGAATGAACACTGAAGCTTTCTTT. This sequence joins TRBV30 and TRBJ1-1; perhaps TRBD1 as D (6 bases). There are 13 residues in the CDR3. Germline CDR1 and CDR2: GTSNPN and SVGIG (reference sequence). The V end lost 5 bases, the J end lost 0 bases, and 10 bases lay between the germline ends.

The chain joins TRBV13 to TRBJ1-1, with 7 positions matching TRBD1. The V and J ends lost 0 bases and 0 bases, in that order; junction bases with no gene match: 7. Germline V CDR1 and CDR2: PRHDT, FYEKMQ (reference sequence). The CDR3 is made up of 17 amino acids. The CDR3 is CASSLGLGGRLNTEAFF. CDR3 DNA sequence: TGTGCCAGCAGCTTAGGGCTAGGGGGCCGACTGAACACTGAAGCTTTCTTT.

The CDR3 bases are TGTGCCAGCAGCCAAGCCTCCACGACAGGGACCCCCACCTTC. Encoded protein: CASSQASTTGTPTF. The rearrangement joins TRBV4-2 to TRBJ1-2; 7 bases are shared with TRBD1. V was clipped by 1 base and J by 13 bases; unmatched bases: 12. The CDR3 is 14 amino acids. From germline, CDR1 is LGHNA and CDR2 YNFKEQ.

The rearrangement links TRBV10-3 to TRBJ1-2; TRBD1 agrees at 8 bases. Trimming cost V 2 bases and J 7 bases; bases outside gene matches: 6. Germline V gene sequence: CDR1 ENHRY, CDR2 SYGVKD. The CDR3 extends over 14 amino acids. The CDR3 here is CAISETGGVAGYTF. In DNA form, the CDR3 reads TGTGCCATCAGTGAGACAGGGGGTGTTGCTGGCTACACCTTC.

The rearrangement uses TRBV30 and TRBJ1-5; D gene unclear. The CDR3 has 12 amino acids. Trimming left V 4 bases short and J 3 bases short, with 7 bases between. From germline, CDR1 is GTSNPN and CDR2 SVGIG (reference sequence). The CDR3 sequence: CAWTTNNQPQHF. CDR3 DNA sequence: TGTGCCTGGACGACTAACAATCAGCCCCAGCATTTT.